Sequencing of this T cell receptor beta chain was carried out in a study of T cells in narcolepsy. The CDR3 consists of 15 residues. Germline V gives CDR1 PRHDT, CDR2 FYEKMQ (reference sequence). Deletions cut 3 bases from V and 1 base from J, with 12 bases between. As regards this clone: Its antigen is currently unknown.

Points from the study as a whole: Autoreactive clonotypes reportedly recurred in blood of same and different patients, not controls. HCRT-specific and TRIB2-specific autoreactive clonotypes appeared among same-patient CSF and blood CD4+ clonotypes. Some memory CD4+ repertoires had no autoreactive clone sequences.

The data were produced by immunoSEQ multiplex PCR, yet TCRdb's version contains in-frame clones alone and is incomplete. The data show 30,000 to 40,000 clones, approximately 90% seen once. The receptor was derived from a human donor with narcolepsy. Sequencing was done on a sample of CD45RA- memory CD4+ T cells from PBMCs. The chain recombines TRBV13 with TRBJ1-1; D is ambiguous. The CDR3 loop is CASSFVGNTNTEAFF. CDR3 nucleotides: TGTGCCAGCAGCTTCGTCGGGAACACGAACACTGAAGCTTTCTTT.